A selection of T cell receptor beta chains follows, all from one sample in a study of blood T cell repertoires in COVID-19. The protocol was immunoSEQ multiplex PCR, while the TCRdb copy is restricted to in-frame clones and leaves out a portion. Here the sample spans about 370,000 clones, more than 70% being singletons. Sequenced input: peripheral blood. The receptors come from a woman aged 30 to 39 with COVID-19, enrolled during active disease. Both conserved end residues are part of each CDR3. A D gene is named only where the DNA matches it firmly. Clone size, where shown, is once, few, many, or a class for clones that have expanded.

j_call,v_call,d_call,clone_size,cdr3_aa,cdr3_nt
TRBJ1-5,TRBV12-3/TRBV12-4,NA,NA,CASSPPNQPQHF,TGTGCCAGCAGCCCCCCAAATCAGCCCCAGCATTTT
TRBJ1-3,TRBV7-8,TRBD1,NA,CASRASGTAGNTIYF,TGTGCCAGCAGGGCATCCGGGACAGCCGGAAACACCATATATTTT
TRBJ2-3,TRBV19,TRBD1,NA,CASSTRDRGSAQYF,TGTGCCAGTAGTACCCGGGACAGGGGATCTGCGCAGTATTTT
TRBJ1-4,TRBV10-3,NA,NA,CATSRTGSEKLFF,TGTGCCACGTCTCGGACGGGGAGTGAAAAACTGTTTTTT
TRBJ2-1,TRBV27,NA,NA,CASSLKLYNEQFF,TGTGCCAGCAGTTTGAAACTTTACAATGAGCAGTTCTTC
TRBJ1-2,TRBV28,TRBD1,NA,CASSPYGRQGSYGYTF,TGTGCCAGCAGTCCCTACGGCAGACAGGGGAGCTATGGCTACACCTTC
TRBJ2-2,TRBV29-1,NA,once,CSVLTLENTGELFF,TGCAGCGTTCTCACCCTAGAGAACACCGGGGAGCTGTTTTTT
TRBJ2-1,TRBV5-1,TRBD2,NA,CASSLTSGRAFGDNEQFF,TGCGCCAGCAGCTTGACTAGCGGGAGGGCCTTTGGGGACAATGAGCAGTTCTTC
TRBJ2-7,TRBV30,NA,NA,CAWSPAVAEQYF,TGTGCCTGGAGTCCAGCGGTGGCCGAGCAGTACTTC
TRBJ2-7,TRBV4-2,NA,NA,CASSHAGGEQYF,TGTGCCAGCAGCCATGCAGGTGGGGAGCAGTACTTC
TRBJ2-5,TRBV2,NA,NA,CASSGGDTQETQYF,TGTGCCAGCAGCGGTGGGGACACTCAAGAGACCCAGTACTTC
TRBJ2-5,TRBV19,NA,NA,CASSIFGRKGQETQYF,TGTGCCAGTAGTATTTTCGGACGAAAGGGGCAAGAGACCCAGTACTTC
TRBJ2-5,TRBV7-9,NA,NA,CASTQRGPAQETQYF,TGTGCCAGCACCCAGCGCGGGCCAGCACAAGAGACCCAGTACTTC
TRBJ1-2,TRBV21-1,NA,NA,CASSKQGLTNYGYTF,TGTGCCAGCAGCAAACAGGGGCTAACTAACTATGGCTACACCTTC
TRBJ2-7,TRBV18,TRBD1,NA,CASSPPGQGVSYEQYF,TGTGCCAGCTCACCACCGGGACAGGGGGTCTCCTACGAGCAGTACTTC
TRBJ2-7,TRBV7-2,NA,NA,CASSLAQGREQYF,TGTGCCAGCAGCTTAGCTCAGGGCCGCGAGCAGTACTTC
TRBJ2-7,TRBV30,TRBD1,few,CAWTRQGISYEQYF,TGTGCCTGGACCAGACAGGGGATCTCCTACGAGCAGTACTTC
TRBJ2-3,TRBV5-1,NA,NA,CATRLGQSTDTQYF,TGCGCCACCCGGTTGGGGCAGAGCACAGATACGCAGTATTTT
TRBJ2-7,TRBV19,NA,NA,CASSQYPGYEQYF,TGTGCCAGTAGTCAATACCCCGGTTACGAGCAGTACTTC
TRBJ2-3,TRBV18,TRBD1,NA,CASSPPGQGGTDTQYF,TGTGCCAGCTCACCACCGGGGCAGGGGGGCACAGATACGCAGTATTTT
TRBJ2-3,TRBV9,TRBD1,NA,CASTEGQGRADTQYF,TGTGCCAGCACGGAGGGACAGGGGCGGGCAGATACGCAGTATTTT
TRBJ2-5,TRBV7-9,TRBD1,NA,CASSQHRDRQETQYF,TGTGCCAGCAGCCAGCACCGGGACAGACAAGAGACCCAGTACTTC
TRBJ1-4,TRBV4-1,NA,NA,CASSHAGRVGGDEKLFF,TGCGCCAGCAGCCACGCCGGACGGGTCGGGGGGGATGAAAAACTGTTTTTT
TRBJ2-2,TRBV9,TRBD2,NA,CASSVAQGLAGHTGELFF,TGTGCCAGCAGCGTAGCTCAGGGACTAGCGGGACACACCGGGGAGCTGTTTTTT
TRBJ1-6,TRBV5-3,TRBD1,NA,CARSCTRGIKSPLHF,TGTGCCAGAAGCTGTACCAGGGGGATCAAATCACCCCTCCACTTT
TRBJ2-7,TRBV7-9,TRBD2,NA,CASSARTSGRELPYEQYF,TGTGCCAGCAGCGCCCGGACTAGCGGGAGGGAACTCCCCTACGAGCAGTACTTC
TRBJ1-1,TRBV5-1,NA,NA,CASSSFSETEAFF,TGCGCCAGCAGCTCCTTCTCTGAGACTGAAGCTTTCTTT
TRBJ1-1,TRBV7-8,TRBD1,NA,CASSHGQGSNTEAFF,TGTGCCAGCAGCCACGGACAGGGATCGAACACTGAAGCTTTCTTT
TRBJ2-1,TRBV19,TRBD2,NA,CARTNRGTSGEQFF,TGTGCCAGAACGAATCGGGGGACTAGCGGGGAGCAGTTCTTC
TRBJ1-5,TRBV5-1,NA,NA,CASSLAVGTKNQPQHF,TGCGCCAGCAGCTTGGCCGTCGGGACAAAGAATCAGCCCCAGCATTTT
TRBJ2-1,TRBV10-3,TRBD2,NA,CAISGPPAGGRNEQFF,TGTGCCATCAGTGGTCCGCCAGCGGGAGGTCGCAATGAGCAGTTCTTC
TRBJ2-3,TRBV10-2,TRBD1,NA,CASRQGMGYTQYF,TGCGCCAGCAGACAGGGGATGGGGTATACGCAGTATTTT
TRBJ2-3,TRBV10-1,TRBD1,NA,CASSRGIDPTDTQYF,TGCGCCAGCTCCAGGGGGATAGATCCCACAGATACGCAGTATTTT
TRBJ2-1,TRBV30,NA,NA,CAWTSRWGMGGNEQFF,TGTGCCTGGACCTCACGGTGGGGGATGGGGGGCAATGAGCAGTTCTTC
TRBJ2-1,TRBV4-2,NA,NA,CASSQVGSGLDNEQFF,TGTGCCAGCAGCCAAGTAGGAAGCGGGCTCGACAATGAGCAGTTCTTC
TRBJ2-2,TRBV24-1,TRBD2,once,CATSVELAGVTGELFF,TGTGCCACCAGTGTTGAACTAGCGGGAGTCACCGGGGAGCTGTTTTTT
TRBJ1-2,TRBV4-3,NA,NA,CASSQSRTVYGYTF,TGCGCCAGCAGCCAGTCCAGGACAGTCTATGGCTACACCTTC
TRBJ2-3,TRBV28,NA,NA,CATSGSTDTQYF,TGTGCCACCAGCGGGAGCACAGATACGCAGTATTTT
TRBJ2-5,TRBV28,TRBD1,once,CASSTTGVRETQYF,TGTGCCAGCAGTACCACAGGGGTGAGAGAGACCCAGTACTTC
TRBJ2-7,TRBV18,TRBD1,NA,CASSPYRGSYYEQYF,TGTGCCAGCTCACCATACAGGGGGTCATACTACGAGCAGTACTTC
TRBJ2-3,TRBV19,TRBD1,NA,CASRRDSGDTQYF,TGTGCCAGTAGACGGGACAGTGGGGATACGCAGTATTTT
TRBJ2-7,TRBV7-2,NA,once,CASSLTPDEQYF,TGTGCCAGCAGCTTAACCCCGGACGAGCAGTACTTC
TRBJ2-1,TRBV6-1,TRBD2,NA,CASSEADWREWVNEQFF,TGTGCCAGCAGTGAAGCGGACTGGCGGGAGTGGGTTAATGAGCAGTTCTTC
TRBJ2-5,TRBV7-2,NA,NA,CASSSRSGEETQYF,TGTGCCAGCAGCTCCCGCTCAGGGGAAGAGACCCAGTACTTC
TRBJ1-6,TRBV28,NA,NA,CASSPPTANSPLHF,TGTGCCAGCAGCCCCCCGACAGCTAATTCACCCCTCCACTTT
TRBJ2-7,TRBV2,NA,NA,CASSSAGFHEQYF,TGTGCCAGCAGTTCGGCAGGGTTCCACGAGCAGTACTTC
TRBJ2-1,TRBV27,TRBD2,NA,CASSPRMASGSLGEQFF,TGTGCCAGCAGTCCGAGAATGGCTAGCGGGAGCTTAGGTGAGCAGTTCTTC
TRBJ2-1,TRBV29-1,NA,NA,CSVRTSFKQFF,TGCAGCGTTCGGACAAGCTTCAAGCAGTTCTTC
TRBJ2-3,TRBV28,TRBD2,NA,CASNRTPTSGSTDTQYF,TGTGCCAGCAACCGCACTCCGACTAGCGGGAGCACAGATACGCAGTATTTT